This TCR beta chain was captured in a study of blood T cell repertoires in COVID-19. Study context: Sites in the United States, Italy and Spain provided acute and convalescent COVID-19 samples. Sample material is recorded as cDNA or gDNA derived from T cells, B-cell-depleted T cells, or PBMCs.

With 3 bases removed from V and 6 bases from J, the gap between germline ends came to 15 bases. From germline, CDR1 is SGHTA and CDR2 FQGNSA. The CDR3 is made up of 15 amino acids. Measured with immunoSEQ multiplex PCR; TCRdb has only the in-frame clones, and not every one. The data hold more than 65,000 clones, with roughly nine tenths observed a single time. This sequence was found in a man in his sixties with acute or convalescent COVID-19. Material: peripheral blood. The chain carries TRBV7-2 and TRBJ2-1; tentative D call: TRBD1 (6 bases). Here the CDR3 reads CASSFQGYFANEQFF. CDR3 nucleotides: TGTGCCAGCAGCTTCCAGGGGTACTTTGCCAATGAGCAGTTCTTC.